This entry describes one TCR beta chain. This sample is part of a study of blood T cell repertoires in COVID-19. Study at large: Whether acute or convalescent, the COVID-19 samples came from the United States, Italy and Spain. PBMCs, B-cell-depleted T cells, or T cells were the source of the cDNA or gDNA that made up the material.

The CDR3 extends over 15 amino acids. Germline V lookup: CDR1 LNHDA, CDR2 SQIVND (reference sequence). V shed 6 bases and J 7 bases; nucleotides not matched to a gene: 9. Original handling: Reference gene primer amplification gave estimated nucleated cell counts. Using immunoSEQ multiplex PCR, the repertoire was profiled, and TCRdb retains in-frame clones only, with some absent. That table supplies the V and J calls and clone size; D and trimming were determined from the DNA. The sample holds about 250,000 clones; about nine tenths are singletons and the top ten take approximately 1.6%. V gene TRBV19 combines with J gene TRBJ2-2; 9 bases are a match to TRBD2. This receptor was identified in a man aged 35 to 55 who had recovered from COVID-19. The specimen sequenced was PBMCs or T cells enriched from blood (not recorded which). CDR3 loop: CASSPSAGGYGELFF. CDR3 nucleotides: TGTGCCAGTAGCCCTTCCGCGGGGGGGTACGGGGAGCTGTTTTTT.